This T cell receptor (beta chain) was recorded in a study of spatial heterogeneity in lung cancer. Individual TCR cDNA molecules each bore their own unique molecular identifier. TCRdb passed the 5' RACE reads through MiXCR, listing each CDR3 protein once. The table has fewer than 16,000 distinct CDR3 sequences, just over 3.5% seen once. This clonotype was recorded at least ten times. This beta chain represents an off-target read in a library built for alpha chains; its size is of limited meaning. Time point reported: sample taken at primary tumor resection. Here the sequenced sample was normal lung tissue next to the tumor, taken at surgery. The TCR was taken from a male donor with early-stage non-small cell lung cancer.

CDR3 nucleotides: TGTGCCAGCAGCCAAAACGCCCGCCGGGACAGGGGCACTGAAGCTTTCTTT. Translation: CASSQNARRDRGTEAFF. The chain combines TRBV6-2 or TRBV6-3 with TRBJ1-1; 10 nucleotides agree with TRBD1. V was pared by 6 bases and J by 4 bases, with 14 bases of the junction left unmatched. CDR1 and CDR2 from the germline V gene are MNHEY and SVGEGT. This CDR3 comprises 17 residues.